One and the same sample provided the 14 T cell receptor beta chains below, sequenced in a study of T cell responses to AZD1222 COVID-19 vaccine. Profiling relied on immunoSEQ multiplex PCR, and the TCRdb table lists in-frame clones only, not all of them. Of roughly 150,000 clones listed, approximately 88% are singletons. Source: peripheral blood, taken 28 days after the second AZD1222 dose. These receptors all come from an adult who received the AZD1222 COVID-19 vaccine.

The chain has TRBV19 and TRBJ1-6; D remains unclear. Germline assignment: CDR1 LNHDA and CDR2 SQIVND (reference sequence). The CDR3 covers 17 residues. Between the trimmed V and J ends, which lost 4 bases and 3 bases, there was a span of 16 bases. The CDR3: CASSTLPGSFYNSPLHF. The CDR3 bases are TGTGCCAGTAGTACACTCCCCGGCAGTTTCTATAATTCACCCCTCCACTTT.

This clone was recorded a few times. This chain joins TRBV30 and TRBJ2-7, with 15 positions matching TRBD2. The CDR3 has 17 residues. The germline gives CDR1 GTSNPN, CDR2 SVGIG (reference sequence). The ends lost 0 bases at V and 4 bases at J; junction bases unmatched: 7. The CDR3 spells CAWSVGRTSGGAYEQYF. DNA for the CDR3: TGTGCCTGGAGTGTAGGGAGGACTAGCGGGGGGGCTTACGAGCAGTACTTC.

The chain couples TRBV9 to TRBJ2-3; 8 nucleotides match TRBD1. The CDR3 has 15 residues. With 4 bases clipped from V and 0 bases from J, the junction kept 4 bases outside the gene matches. Germline V CDR1 and CDR2: SGDLS, YYNGEE. The CDR3: CASSPGTGSTDTQYF. The CDR3 coding sequence is TGTGCCAGCAGCCCAGGGACAGGAAGCACAGATACGCAGTATTTT.

This clone was seen a single time. The rearrangement joins TRBV10-1 to TRBJ1-1; tentatively, D is TRBD1 (5 bases). Germline V gives CDR1 WNHNN, CDR2 SYGVQD (reference sequence). Trimming removed 5 bases at V and 0 bases at J, with 7 bases between. This CDR3 is 13 amino acids long. CDR3 sequence (DNA): TGCGCCAGCAGTAGACAGCTGAACACTGAAGCTTTCTTT. Encoded protein: CASSRQLNTEAFF.

The chain couples TRBV27 to TRBJ1-5, with 7 bases lining up with TRBD1. The CDR3 consists of 14 residues. J was trimmed by 0 bases and V by 10 bases; bases with no gene match: 6. Germline V lookup: CDR1 MNHEY, CDR2 SMNVEV (reference sequence). Here the CDR3 reads CATGGFPSNQPQHF. The CDR3, as DNA: TGTGCCACAGGGGGGTTTCCTAGCAATCAGCCCCAGCATTTT.

This chain uses TRBV4-2 with TRBJ1-2; 7 bases align to TRBD1. V gave up 0 bases and J gave up 5 bases; unmatched junction bases: 9. The CDR3 spans 16 residues. Germline CDR1 reads LGHNA; CDR2 reads YNFKEQ. The CDR3 DNA sequence: TGTGCCAGCAGCCAAGAGTCTTGGACAGGCAAATATGGCTACACCTTC. Protein product: CASSQESWTGKYGYTF.

This rearrangement joins TRBV10-3 to TRBJ2-7; possibly TRBD1 for D (6 bases). The CDR3 has 14 amino acids. Germline loops: CDR1 ENHRY, CDR2 SYGVKD. Trimming pared 7 bases from V and 2 bases from J, leaving 15 bases between. DNA of the CDR3: TGTGCCATCAAGGGGGACACTCTCGCCTACGAGCAGTACTTC. It encodes CAIKGDTLAYEQYF.

This chain joins TRBV29-1 and TRBJ2-7; unclear D gene. The germline V gene encodes CDR1 SQVTM and CDR2 ANQGSEA. The CDR3 has 9 amino acids. Trimming cost V 6 bases and J 7 bases, with 7 bases left between them. The CDR3 is CSVRREQYF. The CDR3 coding sequence is TGCAGCGTCCGGCGGGAGCAGTACTTC.

The chain joins TRBV5-1 to TRBJ1-1; tentative D call: TRBD1 (6 bases). The V gene's germline CDR1 is SGHRS and CDR2 YFSETQ. The CDR3 has 14 amino acids. V shed 4 bases and J shed 11 bases, with 21 bases lying between them. The CDR3 DNA reads TGCGCCAGCAGCCCGATCGGGGGCGACAGATCGGCTTTCTTT. Translating it yields CASSPIGGDRSAFF. Variable domain in full (rest from reference TRBV5-1 and TRBJ1-1): KAGVTQTPRYLIKTRGQQVTLSCSPISGHRSVSWYQQTPGQGLQFLFEYFSETQRNKGNFPGRFSGRQFSNSRSEMNVSTLELGDSALYLCASSPIGGDRSAFFGQGTRLTVV.

CDR3 sequence (DNA): TGTGCCAGCAGCTTGGGGGGACAGGCGAGTAATTCACCCCTCCACTTT. Its translation: CASSLGGQASNSPLHF. The chain combines TRBV5-6 with TRBJ1-6, with 8 bases identical to TRBD1. The CDR3 covers 16 residues. V shed 0 bases and J 6 bases; nucleotides not matched to a gene: 5. Germline lookup yields CDR1 SGHDT and CDR2 YYEEEE. Based on the CDR3 plus reference TRBV5-6 and TRBJ1-6, the full variable domain is DAGVTQSPTHLIKTRGQQVTLRCSPKSGHDTVSWYQQALGQGPQFIFQYYEEEERQRGNFPDRFSGHQFPNYSSELNVNALLLGDSALYLCASSLGGQASNSPLHFGNGTRLTVT.

CDR3 sequence reads: CASSIFLAGPNNEQFF. The DNA of the CDR3 is TGTGCCAGTAGTATATTCCTAGCGGGCCCTAACAATGAGCAGTTCTTC. This sequence joins TRBV19 and TRBJ2-1; the match to TRBD2 covers 8 bases. The CDR3 has 16 residues. With 2 bases clipped from V and 5 bases from J, the junction kept 8 bases outside the gene matches. CDR1 is LNHDA and CDR2 is SQIVND in the germline V gene (reference sequence).

The chain uses TRBV6-5 and TRBJ2-7; no clear D. The V and J ends lost 4 bases and 0 bases respectively, with 1 base between them. In germline, CDR1 is MNHEY, CDR2 SVGAGI. The CDR3 totals 11 residues. The CDR3, as DNA: TGTGCCAGCAGTTTCTCCTACGAGCAGTACTTC. It is translated as CASSFSYEQYF.

J is TRBJ1-3 and V is TRBV10-1; 7 nucleotides agree with TRBD1. V lost 10 bases and J lost 1; bases outside the gene matches: 1. Germline V lookup: CDR1 WNHNN, CDR2 SYGVQD (reference sequence). The CDR3 covers 12 residues. CDR3 protein: CAKDRSGNTIYF. CDR3 nucleotides: TGCGCCAAGGACAGGTCTGGAAACACCATATATTTT.

CDR3 region: CASSLGASTGSYEQYF. Here the CDR3 DNA reads TGTGCCAGCAGCTTAGGGGCTTCGACAGGGTCCTACGAGCAGTACTTC. V and J are TRBV7-2 and TRBJ2-7, with TRBD1 identical over 7 bases. Germline lookup yields CDR1 SGHTA and CDR2 FQGNSA. V shed 1 base and J 1 base; nucleotides not matched to a gene: 7. The CDR3 contains 16 residues.